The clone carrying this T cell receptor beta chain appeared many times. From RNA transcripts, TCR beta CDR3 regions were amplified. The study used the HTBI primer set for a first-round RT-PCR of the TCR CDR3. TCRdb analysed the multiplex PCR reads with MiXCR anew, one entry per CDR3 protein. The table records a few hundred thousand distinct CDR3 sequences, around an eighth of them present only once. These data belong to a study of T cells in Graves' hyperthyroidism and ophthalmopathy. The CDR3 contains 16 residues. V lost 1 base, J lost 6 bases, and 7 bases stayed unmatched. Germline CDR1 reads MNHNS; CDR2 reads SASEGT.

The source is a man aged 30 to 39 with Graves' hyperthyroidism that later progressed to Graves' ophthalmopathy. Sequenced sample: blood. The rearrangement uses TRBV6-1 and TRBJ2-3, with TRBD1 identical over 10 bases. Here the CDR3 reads CASSEVVGTGDDTQYF. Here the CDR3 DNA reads TGTGCCAGCAGTGAAGTAGTGGGGACAGGGGACGATACGCAGTATTTT.